The 5 T cell receptor beta chains below all came from one sample that was sequenced in a study of cytomegalovirus exposure and HLA in healthy donors. The PCR ran on 60 Vbeta and 13 Jbeta primers. Measured with immunoSEQ multiplex PCR; TCRdb has only the in-frame clones, and not every one. Of 130,000 to 150,000 clones in the sample, about four fifths were seen once. Sequenced: PBMCs. All receptors derive from a man aged 40-49 years in good health and CMV-seropositive.

The chain recombines TRBV30 with TRBJ2-3; 11 nucleotides line up with TRBD2. Germline lookup yields CDR1 GTSNPN and CDR2 SVGIG (reference sequence). CDR3 size: 17 residues. The ends lost 4 bases at V and 0 bases at J; junction bases unmatched: 9. The CDR3: CAWKIGRTSGSTDTQYF. CDR3 coding DNA: TGTGCCTGGAAAATTGGACGGACTAGCGGGAGCACAGATACGCAGTATTTT.

The rearrangement joins TRBV7-3 to TRBJ2-1, with 11 bases identical to TRBD2. The CDR3 consists of 15 residues. Looked up from germline, CDR1 is SGHTA and CDR2 is FQGTGA. With 5 bases clipped from V and 4 bases from J, the junction kept 4 bases outside the gene matches. The DNA of the CDR3 is TGTGCCAGCAGCATAGCGGGGGGGTTATACAATGAGCAGTTCTTC. Translation: CASSIAGGLYNEQFF.

Notes on this clone: Its ends do not fully match the called genes, so a read error is possible. The chain links TRBV9 to TRBJ1-2; D gene uncertain. The CDR3 has 17 amino acids. Germline CDR1 reads SGDLS; CDR2 reads YYNGEE. The CDR3 nucleotides read TGTGCCAGCAGCTTCCAACCATCGGGGAGCACCAGCTATGGCTACCCCTTC. The encoded protein is CASSFQPSGSTSYGYPF.

V gene TRBV29-1 combines with J gene TRBJ1-1, with unresolved D. The germline V and J ends were trimmed by 1 base and 9 bases, with 15 bases remaining between them. Germline V CDR1 and CDR2: SQVTM, ANQGSEA. CDR3 length: 13 residues. The CDR3 DNA is TGCAGCGTTGAAGTAAGAGTCACCCACCAAGCTTTCTTT. It is translated as CSVEVRVTHQAFF.

The chain employs TRBV5-1 and TRBJ1-1, with 7 bases fitting TRBD1. Unmatched junction bases numbered 9, after V lost 0 bases and J lost 1 base. Germline CDR1 SGHRS, CDR2 YFSETQ. There are 17 residues in the CDR3. The CDR3 loop is CASSLEPPGQWNTEAFF. As DNA, the CDR3 is TGCGCCAGCAGCTTGGAACCCCCGGGACAGTGGAACACTGAAGCTTTCTTT.